A selection of T cell receptor beta chains follows, all from one sample in a study of T-cell reconstitution after alpha-beta-depleted transplantation in children. From the PCR reads, TCRdb called clonotypes with MiXCR, one entry per CDR3 protein. The table includes 450,000 to 500,000 distinct CDR3 sequences, 12% detected once. Sequenced here: PBMCs from the stem cell graft donor, sampled from the stem cell graft. The receptors here all came from a human donor who donated a stem cell graft to a child with combined immunodeficiency. Both conserved end residues are part of each CDR3. The D gene is left open where the match is weak. For some rows the clone size is stated as once, few or many, or as a class when expanded; others skip it.

TRBJ1-6 | TRBD1 | - | TRBV7-9 | TGTGCCAGCAGCCTCCGACAGGGTATTGATTCACCCCTCCACTTT | CASSLRQGIDSPLHF
TRBJ2-2 | - | many | TRBV12-3/TRBV12-4 | TGTGCCAGCAGTACGCAGGGGTCCGGGGAGCTGTTTTTT | CASSTQGSGELFF
TRBJ2-2 | - | few | TRBV5-1 | TGCGCCAGCAGCTTGGTAGGCGGCGGGCCGCGCACCGGGGAGCTGTTTTTT | CASSLVGGGPRTGELFF
TRBJ2-3 | TRBD1 | many | TRBV25-1 | TGTGCCAGCAGTGAATCACAGGGGGCTACAGATACGCAGTATTTT | CASSESQGATDTQYF
TRBJ2-7 | TRBD1 | - | TRBV20-1 | TGCAGTGCTAGGGGGACAGGGGCCTTGGGGGAGCAGTACTTC | CSARGTGALGEQYF
TRBJ1-1 | - | few | TRBV30 | TGTGCCTGGAGTCGGGGAGTTTTCATGAACACTGAAGCTTTCTTT | CAWSRGVFMNTEAFF
TRBJ1-5 | TRBD1 | many | TRBV2 | TGTGCCAGCAGGAGAAGACAGGGAAGGGGCCAGCCCCAGCATTTT | CASRRRQGRGQPQHF
TRBJ2-7 | TRBD1 | many | TRBV10-3 | TGTGCCATCAAGGAGGACAGGGTCTACGAGCAGTACTTC | CAIKEDRVYEQYF
TRBJ1-5 | - | many | TRBV7-2 | TGTGCCAGCAGCGACCGGGACGGTAATCAGCCCCAGCATTTT | CASSDRDGNQPQHF
TRBJ2-1 | TRBD1 | many | TRBV7-9 | TGTGCCAGCAGCGGGACAGGGATAAGCTCCTACAATGAGCAGTTCTTC | CASSGTGISSYNEQFF
TRBJ2-3 | - | - | TRBV5-1 | TGCGCCAGCAGCTCTTGGACAGCGAGTACAGATACGCAGTATTTT | CASSSWTASTDTQYF
TRBJ2-7 | - | few | TRBV15 | TGTGCCACCAGCAGAGGGGGAGCGGGCCCCTACGAGCAGTACTTC | CATSRGGAGPYEQYF
TRBJ2-2 | - | - | TRBV7-2 | TGTGCCAGCAGCCGGGCAGGGGACACCGGGGAGCTGTTTTTT | CASSRAGDTGELFF
TRBJ2-1 | TRBD1 | - | TRBV12-3/TRBV12-4 | TGTGCCGCTGGGACAGGGAAGGACAATGAGCAGTTCTTC | CAAGTGKDNEQFF
TRBJ1-1 | - | - | TRBV12-3/TRBV12-4 | TGTGCCAGCAGTTTAGGTCAGGGAGGGACGGACACTGAAGCTTTCTTT | CASSLGQGGTDTEAFF
TRBJ2-7 | TRBD2 | many | TRBV29-1 | TGCAGCGTTTCGGGACTAGCGGGAGGCTACGAGCAGTACTTC | CSVSGLAGGYEQYF
TRBJ2-7 | - | few | TRBV5-1 | TGCGCCAGCAGCCAGGGCGTTCTCGAGCAGTACTTC | CASSQGVLEQYF
TRBJ2-5 | - | - | TRBV19 | TGTGCCAGTAGCAGACGCAACGAGGAGACCCAGTACTTC | CASSRRNEETQYF
TRBJ2-1 | TRBD2 | few | TRBV20-1 | TGCAGTGCCAAAATCAGGACTAGCGCATATCACAATGAGCAGTTCTTC | CSAKIRTSAYHNEQFF
TRBJ2-2 | - | - | TRBV7-3 | TGTGCCAGCAGCTTACCATCGGGATTGAACACCGGGGAGCTGTTTTTT | CASSLPSGLNTGELFF
TRBJ2-7 | - | many | TRBV6-5 | TGTGCCAGCAGTCCCCCCCAGGGGATTAAGTACTTC | CASSPPQGIKYF
TRBJ2-4 | - | - | TRBV7-8 | TGTGCCAGCAGCTTTAGAGGGGGTTTTAGCCAAAACATTCAGTACTTC | CASSFRGGFSQNIQYF
TRBJ2-7 | TRBD1 | many | TRBV12-3/TRBV12-4 | TGTGCCAGCAGTTTAAGACAGGGCAGCTACGAGCAGTACTTC | CASSLRQGSYEQYF
TRBJ1-5 | - | - | TRBV4-1 | TGCGCCAGCAGCCACCACGCGGCTCGCGGAGGCAATCAGCCCCAGCATTTT | CASSHHAARGGNQPQHF
TRBJ2-1 | TRBD2 | once | TRBV6-1 | TGTGCCAGCCGGGGGGGCGGCCACAATGAGCAGTTCTTC | CASRGGGHNEQFF
TRBJ2-5 | - | - | TRBV5-1 | TGCGCCAGCAGCTTGGAGGGCGTGGGGGCCGGAGGAGAGACCCAGTACTTC | CASSLEGVGAGGETQYF
TRBJ2-1 | - | many | TRBV5-1 | TGCGCCAGCAGCTTGTGGGTTGCGGGGACAGTATACAATGAGCAGTTCTTC | CASSLWVAGTVYNEQFF
TRBJ2-5 | - | few | TRBV20-1 | TGCAGTGCTAGAGATCTAACAGGGAAGACCCAGTACTTC | CSARDLTGKTQYF
TRBJ2-1 | TRBD1 | many | TRBV18 | TGTGCCAGCTCACCTCGGAAGGACAGGGCCCTTGACAATGAGCAGTTCTTC | CASSPRKDRALDNEQFF
TRBJ1-2 | TRBD1 | - | TRBV12-3/TRBV12-4 | TGTGCCAGCAGTTTGGGACAGGGTTACTATGGCTACACCTTC | CASSLGQGYYGYTF
TRBJ2-7 | TRBD1 | many | TRBV20-1 | TGCAGTGCTAGAGCACAGGGGGAGGACTACGAGCAGTACTTC | CSARAQGEDYEQYF
TRBJ2-4 | TRBD2 | few | TRBV6-6 | TGTGCCAGCAGTTTCGGGGGGGGAAACATTCAGTACTTC | CASSFGGGNIQYF
TRBJ1-2 | TRBD1 | few | TRBV7-8 | TGTGCCAGCAGCCCGAGCGAGACAGGGATAAGCTACACCTTC | CASSPSETGISYTF
TRBJ2-7 | - | few | TRBV7-8 | TGTGCCAGCAGCTTAGAACGTTTTCAGGCCTACGAGCAGTACTTC | CASSLERFQAYEQYF
TRBJ2-2 | - | - | TRBV12-3/TRBV12-4 | TGTGCCAGCAGTCCGCGAGGGATCGGTGGGGAGCTGTTTTTT | CASSPRGIGGELFF
TRBJ2-1 | - | many | TRBV4-2 | TGTGCCAGCAGCCAGATGACAGACCCCTACAATGAGCAGTTCTTC | CASSQMTDPYNEQFF
TRBJ2-3 | TRBD2 | - | TRBV3-1 | TGTGCCAGCAGCCGAGGGACTAGCGGGAGGTTATATACGCAGTATTTT | CASSRGTSGRLYTQYF